This TCR beta chain came from a study of OX40 agonist ivuxolimab in advanced cancers. Clones were sequenced by immunoSEQ multiplex PCR, and TCRdb holds only the in-frame ones, with some missing. Of 70,000 or so clones in the sample, 70% to 90% are singletons; the top ten hold 15% to 20%. In its sample, this clone was seen a few times. V lost 3 bases and J 8 bases, leaving 20 bases between the germline ends. The germline CDR1 and CDR2 sequences are LNHNV and YYDKDF (reference sequence). This CDR3 has 16 residues. This sequence joins TRBV15 and TRBJ2-1; tentatively, D is TRBD2 (5 bases). Sequences were derived from CD4+ or CD8+ T cells sorted from blood, sampled in a trial of the OX40 agonist ivuxolimab. The source is an adult with an advanced solid tumor such as melanoma, head and neck, liver or kidney cancer. CDR3 sequence: CATSRGGRRPSYEQFF. CDR3 nucleotides: TGTGCCACCAGCAGGGGTGGGAGACGGCCCAGTTATGAGCAGTTCTTC. The complete variable domain, with remaining parts taken from reference TRBV15 and TRBJ2-1, reads DAMVIQNPRYQVTQFGKPVTLSCSQTLNHNVMYWYQQKSSQAPKLLFHYYDKDFNNEADTPDNFQSRRPNTSFCFLDIRSPGLGDTAMYLCATSRGGRRPSYEQFFGPGTRLTVL.